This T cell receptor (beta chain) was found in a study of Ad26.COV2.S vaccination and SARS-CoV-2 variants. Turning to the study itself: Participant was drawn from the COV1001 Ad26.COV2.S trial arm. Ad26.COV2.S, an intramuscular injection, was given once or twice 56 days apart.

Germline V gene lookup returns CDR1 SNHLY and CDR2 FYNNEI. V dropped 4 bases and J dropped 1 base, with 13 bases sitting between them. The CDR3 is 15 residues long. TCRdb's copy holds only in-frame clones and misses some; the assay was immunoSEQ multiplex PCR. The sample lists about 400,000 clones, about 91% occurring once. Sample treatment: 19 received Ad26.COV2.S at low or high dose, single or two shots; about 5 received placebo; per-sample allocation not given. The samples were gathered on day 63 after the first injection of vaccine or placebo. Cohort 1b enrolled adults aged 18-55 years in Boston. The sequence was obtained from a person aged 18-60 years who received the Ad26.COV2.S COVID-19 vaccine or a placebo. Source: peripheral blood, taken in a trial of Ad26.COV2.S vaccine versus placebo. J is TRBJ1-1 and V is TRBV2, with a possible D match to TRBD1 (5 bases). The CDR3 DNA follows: TGTGCCAGCAGTGTGGTGGCAGGGTGGAACACTGAAGCTTTCTTT. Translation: CASSVVAGWNTEAFF.